Listed here are 27 T cell receptor beta chains from one sample, sequenced in a study of T cell changes during pregnancy in multiple sclerosis. Repertoires were generated with immunoSEQ multiplex PCR, while TCRdb's copy carries only in-frame clones and drops some. The data contain about 61,000 clones, 90% of them singletons. The sequences come from peripheral blood, collected in the first trimester of pregnancy. The receptor set was obtained from a female donor in good health, enrolled as a control in a pregnancy study.

This chain joins TRBV5-6 and TRBJ1-6; D may be TRBD1 (5 bases). Trimming shortened V by 2 bases and J by 4 bases, and 16 bases separated the two germline ends. The CDR3 consists of 17 residues. CDR1 SGHDT and CDR2 YYEEEE come from the germline V gene. For the CDR3, the DNA is TGTGCCAGCAGCTTTCGTCAACAGGTTATTTATAATTCACCCCTCCACTTT. This translates into CASSFRQQVIYNSPLHF. The full variable domain, with the rest looked up from reference TRBV5-6 and TRBJ1-6, is DAGVTQSPTHLIKTRGQQVTLRCSPKSGHDTVSWYQQALGQGPQFIFQYYEEEERQRGNFPDRFSGHQFPNYSSELNVNALLLGDSALYLCASSFRQQVIYNSPLHFGNGTRLTVT.

This sequence joins TRBV7-2 and TRBJ2-3; the match to TRBD2 covers 10 bases. CDR3 length: 19 residues. J lost 5 bases, V lost 6 bases, and 20 bases had no gene match. From germline, CDR1 is SGHTA and CDR2 FQGNSA. Here the CDR3 DNA reads TGTGCCAGCAGTCCGCAACCCACAAGTAGCGGGGGGAAAAAAGATACGCAGTATTTT. This translates into CASSPQPTSSGGKKDTQYF.

The chain joins TRBV15 to TRBJ1-1; D possibly corresponds to TRBD1 (6 bases). The germline V gene encodes CDR1 LNHNV and CDR2 YYDKDF (reference sequence). CDR3 length: 14 amino acids. V was pared by 3 bases and J by 2 bases, with 10 bases between. The chain's CDR3 is CATSSQQGNTEAFF. The CDR3 bases are TGTGCCACCAGCAGCCAACAGGGCAACACTGAAGCTTTCTTT.

V usage is TRBV9 and J usage is TRBJ1-2, with a weak D call TRBD1 (5 bases). The CDR3 is made up of 14 amino acids. Trimming removed 0 bases from V and 4 bases from J, with 10 bases in between. The germline V gene encodes CDR1 SGDLS and CDR2 YYNGEE. The CDR3 DNA is TGTGCCAGCAGCGTAGGCAGGGAATCCTATGGCTACACCTTC. This sequence encodes CASSVGRESYGYTF.

The rearrangement links TRBV29-1 to TRBJ1-1, with D possibly TRBD1 on 6 matching bases. The CDR3 sequence is 13 residues long. CDR1 SQVTM and CDR2 ANQGSEA come from the germline V gene. V was clipped by 6 bases and J by 8 bases, with 19 bases between them. This CDR3 reads CSVGNSAGAEAFF. The CDR3 nucleotides read TGCAGCGTCGGCAATAGTGCAGGGGCGGAAGCTTTCTTT.

This rearrangement joins TRBV20-1 to TRBJ1-2, with D uncertain. CDR1 DFQATT and CDR2 SNEGSKA come from the germline V gene (reference sequence). This CDR3 comprises 11 residues. The germline V and J ends were trimmed by 5 bases and 12 bases, with 16 bases remaining between them. CDR3 nucleotides: TGCAGTGCTCAGTGGCGGGCTACGGACACCTTC. It is translated as CSAQWRATDTF.

The V and J genes are TRBV2 and TRBJ1-2, with 8 bases fitting TRBD1. V trimming: 10 bases; J trimming: 5 bases; junction bases outside the gene matches: 12. Germline CDR1 reads SNHLY; CDR2 reads FYNNEI. The CDR3 extends over 14 amino acids. CDR3 nucleotides: TGTGCCACCGCCCCTGAGACAGGGGTGTATGGCTACACCTTC. Translated: CATAPETGVYGYTF.

The CDR3 nucleotides read TGTGCCGGCATGGGACTAGCGGGAGCCAATGAGCAGTTCTTC. Translated: CAGMGLAGANEQFF. The chain recombines TRBV2 with TRBJ2-1, with 14 bases matching TRBD2. The ends lost 11 bases at V and 6 bases at J; junction bases unmatched: 6. CDR1 is SNHLY and CDR2 is FYNNEI in the germline V gene. The CDR3 sequence is 14 residues long.

The gene calls are TRBV19 and TRBJ1-5, with TRBD1 matching over 7 bases. The CDR3 has 15 residues. Germline V gene sequence: CDR1 LNHDA, CDR2 SQIVND (reference sequence). The trim removed 6 bases at V and 1 base at J, leaving 6 bases unmatched. The CDR3 loop reads CASRMTGKSNQPQHF. The DNA for the CDR3 is TGTGCCAGTAGGATGACAGGGAAGAGCAATCAGCCCCAGCATTTT.

CDR3 loop: CASSLYTGEEETQYF. The CDR3 nucleotides read TGTGCCAGCAGCTTATATACGGGAGAGGAGGAGACCCAGTACTTC. This chain uses TRBV7-6 with TRBJ2-5; tentative D call: TRBD2 (6 bases). This CDR3 region has 15 residues. Germline lookup yields CDR1 SGHVS and CDR2 FNYEAQ. Deletions cut 2 bases from V and 5 bases from J, with 15 bases between.

This chain's CDR3 is CASSLQDLSYEQYF. In DNA form, the CDR3 reads TGTGCCAGCAGCTTACAGGATCTCTCCTACGAGCAGTACTTC. The chain is built from TRBV7-2 and TRBJ2-7; unclear D gene. The CDR3 length is 14 residues. V lost 2 bases and J 0 bases, leaving 8 bases between the germline ends. Germline V gene lookup returns CDR1 SGHTA and CDR2 FQGNSA.

The chain couples TRBV9 to TRBJ2-5; D is undetermined. The CDR3 has 14 residues. V gave up 0 bases and J gave up 1 base, with 7 bases separating them. The germline CDR1 and CDR2 sequences are SGDLS and YYNGEE. DNA for the CDR3: TGTGCCAGCAGCGTAGGTGGAGTCCAAGAGACCCAGTACTTC. This sequence encodes CASSVGGVQETQYF.

The table lists this clone with a count of one. The J gene is TRBJ2-7, the V gene TRBV2, with 9 nucleotides matching TRBD2. The germline V gene has CDR1 SNHLY and CDR2 FYNNEI. The CDR3 length is 15 residues. The ends lost 2 bases at V and 4 bases at J; junction bases unmatched: 6. Written as DNA, the CDR3 is TGTGCCAGCAGTGAATATGCGGGGGGGATATACGAGCAGTACTTC. As protein: CASSEYAGGIYEQYF. The variable domain in full, with the rest retrieved from reference TRBV2 and TRBJ2-7, is EPEVTQTPSHQVTQMGQEVILRCVPISNHLYFYWYRQILGQKVEFLVSFYNNEISEKSEIFDDQFSVERPDGSNFTLKIRSTKLEDSAMYFCASSEYAGGIYEQYFGPGTRLTVT.

The chain combines TRBV11-3 with TRBJ1-1, with TRBD1 as a possible D gene (5 bases). This CDR3 contains 16 residues. The V and J ends lost 5 bases and 0 bases respectively, with 16 bases between them. Germline CDR1 is SGHNT and CDR2 is YENEEA. The CDR3 DNA reads TGTGCCAGCAGCCCTATGACAGTTCTCATGAACACTGAAGCTTTCTTT. Residues: CASSPMTVLMNTEAFF.

V usage is TRBV6-4 and J usage is TRBJ2-3; 8 bases line up with TRBD2. The length of the CDR3 is 14 residues. Germline V gene sequence: CDR1 MRHNA, CDR2 SNTAGT. The trim removed 3 bases at V and 1 base at J, leaving 0 bases unmatched. The DNA of the CDR3 is TGTGCCAGCAGTGAGCGGGGGGGCACAGATACGCAGTATTTT. Protein: CASSERGGTDTQYF.

J is TRBJ2-6 and V is TRBV5-1, with 9 bases identical to TRBD1. V was pared by 1 base and J by 3 bases, with 8 bases of the junction left unmatched. The germline V gene has CDR1 SGHRS and CDR2 YFSETQ. The CDR3 sequence is 18 residues long. The CDR3 reads CASSLTGTGYVGANVLTF. In DNA form, the CDR3 reads TGCGCCAGCAGCTTGACCGGGACAGGGTACGTTGGGGCCAACGTCCTGACTTTC.

The chain couples TRBV5-1 to TRBJ2-7, with 7 bases lining up with TRBD2. This CDR3 spans 14 amino acids. The trim removed 3 bases at V and 0 bases at J, leaving 3 bases unmatched. From germline, CDR1 is SGHRS and CDR2 YFSETQ. The CDR3 sequence is CASSWGGSSYEQYF. For the CDR3, the DNA is TGCGCCAGCAGCTGGGGCGGGAGCTCCTACGAGCAGTACTTC. The variable domain in full, completed from reference TRBV5-1 and TRBJ2-7, reads KAGVTQTPRYLIKTRGQQVTLSCSPISGHRSVSWYQQTPGQGLQFLFEYFSETQRNKGNFPGRFSGRQFSNSRSEMNVSTLELGDSALYLCASSWGGSSYEQYFGPGTRLTVT.

The genes are TRBV9 and TRBJ1-2; tentatively, D is TRBD1 (6 bases). The length of the CDR3 is 14 residues. V was clipped by 4 bases and J by 8 bases, with 18 bases between them. Germline assignment: CDR1 SGDLS and CDR2 YYNGEE. The CDR3 region has the DNA TGTGCCAGCAGCCAGGGGATAGGGGGAGAAGGCTACACCTTC. It is translated as CASSQGIGGEGYTF.

The table lists this clone with a count of one. This chain uses TRBV29-1 with TRBJ1-2; D is undetermined. V lost 0 bases and J lost 8, with 13 bases in between. Per the germline V gene, CDR1 is SQVTM and CDR2 is ANQGSEA. The CDR3 runs to 13 residues. In nucleotides, the CDR3 is TGCAGCGTTGAAGATGGTAATCCGGGGGGCTACACCTTC. The encoded protein is CSVEDGNPGGYTF.

CDR3 coding DNA: TGTGCCAGCAGCTTAGGGGGTACCGGGACAGGGAACATGGCCCAGTACTTC. Protein product: CASSLGGTGTGNMAQYF. J is TRBJ2-5 and V is TRBV7-9; 9 bases are shared with TRBD1. V dropped 1 base and J dropped 9; count of bases not matched to a gene: 15. Germline CDR1 SEHNR, CDR2 FQNEAQ (reference sequence). CDR3 size: 17 residues.

The V and J genes are TRBV6-5 and TRBJ1-4, with D perhaps TRBD1 (5 bases). The CDR3 consists of 14 residues. V shed 0 bases and J shed 14 bases, with 16 bases lying between them. Germline assignment: CDR1 MNHEY and CDR2 SVGAGI. The CDR3 region is CASSYSRQSETLFF. In DNA form, the CDR3 reads TGTGCCAGCAGTTACTCTCGACAGTCGGAAACTCTGTTTTTT.

This chain joins TRBV11-3 and TRBJ2-1; D possibly corresponds to TRBD2 (5 bases). The CDR3 is 13 residues long. Germline values: CDR1 SGHNT, CDR2 YENEEA. Deletions cut 2 bases from V and 5 bases from J, with 7 bases between. CDR3 DNA sequence: TGTGCCAGCAGCTTAAGAGGGAACAATGAGCAGTTCTTC. Protein sequence: CASSLRGNNEQFF.

V is TRBV7-9 and J is TRBJ2-3, with 8 nucleotides matching TRBD1. The CDR3 is 16 amino acids. Per the germline V gene, CDR1 is SEHNR and CDR2 is FQNEAQ (reference sequence). With V trimmed by 3 bases and J by 1 base, 6 bases remained unmatched. CDR3 amino acids: CASSFQTGEGTDTQYF. CDR3 in DNA: TGTGCCAGCAGCTTCCAGACAGGGGAAGGCACAGATACGCAGTATTTT.

The gene calls are TRBV19 and TRBJ2-7; possible D gene TRBD1, 6 bases. The germline gives CDR1 LNHDA, CDR2 SQIVND (reference sequence). V was pared by 2 bases and J by 2 bases, with 10 bases between. CDR3 size: 14 residues. CDR3 nucleotides: TGTGCCAGTAGTATATTACAGGGCCCCTACGAGCAGTACTTC. Translating it yields CASSILQGPYEQYF.

The chain couples TRBV5-5 to TRBJ2-7; 7 bases fit TRBD1. V was clipped by 2 bases and J by 5 bases; unmatched bases: 13. Germline CDR1 and CDR2: SGHKS and YYEKEE (reference sequence). The CDR3 sequence is 16 residues long. The CDR3 loop reads CASSFQISRGSHEQYF. CDR3 nucleotides: TGTGCCAGCAGCTTTCAAATTTCCAGGGGGTCACACGAGCAGTACTTC. Drawing the rest from reference TRBV5-5 and TRBJ2-7, the complete variable domain is DAGVTQSPTHLIKTRGQQVTLRCSPISGHKSVSWYQQVLGQGPQFIFQYYEKEERGRGNFPDRFSARQFPNYSSELNVNALLLGDSALYLCASSFQISRGSHEQYFGPGTRLTVT.

This clone has only one observation. V usage is TRBV5-5 and J usage is TRBJ2-1; 12 nucleotides align to TRBD2. The V and J ends lost 3 bases and 0 bases, in that order; junction bases with no gene match: 7. CDR3 size: 18 residues. The germline CDR1 and CDR2 sequences are SGHKS and YYEKEE (reference sequence). The CDR3 nucleotides read TGTGCCAGCAGCTCGCCGGGACTAGCGGGTACCTCCTACAATGAGCAGTTCTTC. Amino acid sequence: CASSSPGLAGTSYNEQFF. Filled out from reference TRBV5-5 and TRBJ2-1, the complete variable domain reads DAGVTQSPTHLIKTRGQQVTLRCSPISGHKSVSWYQQVLGQGPQFIFQYYEKEERGRGNFPDRFSARQFPNYSSELNVNALLLGDSALYLCASSSPGLAGTSYNEQFFGPGTRLTVL.

This chain connects TRBV14 to TRBJ1-2, with D possibly matching TRBD1 (6 bases). The CDR3 has 15 amino acids. Trimming took 3 bases from V and 6 from J, leaving 17 bases between them. Germline-derived CDR1 and CDR2 are SGHDN and FVKESK. In DNA, the CDR3 is TGTGCCAGCAGCCAGATTATACTGGACAGAGATGGCTACACCTTC. This codes for CASSQIILDRDGYTF.